The 28 T cell receptor beta chains presented below share a single source sample, sequenced in a study of beta chain features in type 1 diabetes. Their antigens remain unidentified. Isolated RNA was reverse transcribed in full, so expressed TCRB transcripts were sequenced. This table comes from immunoSEQ multiplex PCR, and its TCRdb copy is limited to in-frame clones, with some not included. Found here are 640,000 or so clones, about an eighth of them singletons; the top ten hold 0.022%. Study-wide findings and caveats: All four CD4+ subsets of Type 1 diabetes patients contained TCRB CDR3s that were moderately but significantly shorter.

Material for sequencing was naive CD4+ T cells from blood. The receptor set was obtained from a man younger than 35 with type 1 diabetes.

This clone occurred a few times. This chain connects TRBV7-2 to TRBJ2-3, with 8 bases identical to TRBD2. The CDR3 totals 15 residues. Looked up from germline, CDR1 is SGHTA and CDR2 is FQGNSA. V shed 5 bases, J shed 2 bases, and the junction held 6 bases outside the gene matches. CDR3 amino acids: CASSPPAGVTDTQYF. CDR3 DNA: TGTGCCAGCAGCCCTCCAGCGGGGGTCACAGATACGCAGTATTTT.

Only a few counts were recorded for this clone. The chain has TRBV30 and TRBJ2-7, with TRBD1 matching over 8 bases. The germline CDR1 and CDR2 sequences are GTSNPN and SVGIG (reference sequence). After removal of 3 bases from V and 4 bases from J, the junction contained 8 bases not matched to a gene. The CDR3 consists of 14 residues. CDR3 in DNA: TGTGCCTGGAGCGGGGACAGGACGGTGTACGAGCAGTACTTC. This codes for CAWSGDRTVYEQYF.

V usage is TRBV18 and J usage is TRBJ2-3; unclear D gene. The CDR3 has 12 amino acids. The V and J ends lost 2 bases and 4 bases respectively, with 4 bases between them. In germline, CDR1 is KGHSH, CDR2 LQKENI. CDR3 sequence (DNA): TGTGCCAGCTCACCAAACGCAGATACGCAGTATTTT. Encoded protein: CASSPNADTQYF.

The chain's CDR3 is CASSSGSSYEQYF. CDR3 nucleotides: TGTGCCAGCAGCTCCGGGAGCTCCTACGAGCAGTACTTC. J is TRBJ2-7 and V is TRBV11-3, with D possibly being TRBD2 (6 bases). The CDR3 consists of 13 residues. Trimming stripped 4 bases from V and 0 bases from J, with 7 bases between. Germline-derived CDR1 and CDR2 are SGHNT and YENEEA.

This rearrangement joins TRBV18 to TRBJ2-5; a weak D match, TRBD2 (7 bases). Germline CDR1 reads KGHSH; CDR2 reads LQKENI. This CDR3 spans 17 amino acids. V gave up 6 bases and J gave up 4 bases, with 24 bases separating them. The CDR3 region has the DNA TGTGCCAGCTCCTCCTTCGCGGGGGCCCTAACCTTAGAGACCCAGTACTTC. Encoded protein: CASSSFAGALTLETQYF.

This clone was seen more than once but under ten times. The chain is built from TRBV30 and TRBJ1-1, with D possibly being TRBD1 (5 bases). Trimming shortened V by 3 bases and J by 11 bases, and 16 bases separated the two germline ends. This CDR3 has 12 amino acids. Per germline, CDR1 GTSNPN and CDR2 SVGIG (reference sequence). CDR3 sequence: CAWSGGSTWAFF. CDR3 coding DNA: TGTGCCTGGAGCGGGGGTTCGACATGGGCTTTCTTT.

This clone was seen more than once but under ten times. The V call is TRBV15, the J call TRBJ2-6; 12 bases agree with TRBD1. CDR1 LNHNV and CDR2 YYDKDF come from the germline V gene (reference sequence). The CDR3 spans 19 residues. V shed 0 bases, J shed 1 base, and the junction held 4 bases outside the gene matches. In DNA form, the CDR3 reads TGTGCCACCAGCAGAGATAGGGGACAGGGGGCTTCTGGGGCCAACGTCCTGACTTTC. Residues: CATSRDRGQGASGANVLTF.

This clone was picked up a small number of times. The gene calls are TRBV11-2 and TRBJ2-1; D remains unclear. V gave up 0 bases and J gave up 2 bases, with 8 bases separating them. Per germline, CDR1 SGHAT and CDR2 FQNNGV. CDR3 length: 15 amino acids. CDR3 amino acids: CASSLEEVTYNEQFF. As DNA, the CDR3 is TGTGCCAGCAGCTTAGAGGAAGTCACCTACAATGAGCAGTTCTTC.

This clone was counted only a few times. V is TRBV7-9 and J is TRBJ2-3, with D uncertain. The CDR3 length is 8 residues. V dropped 5 bases and J dropped 15 bases, with 6 bases sitting between them. Germline V gene sequence: CDR1 SEHNR, CDR2 FQNEAQ (reference sequence). The CDR3 sequence: CASSPPYF. The DNA of the CDR3 is TGTGCCAGCAGCCCGCCTTATTTT. Full variable domain (rest looked up from reference TRBV7-9 and TRBJ2-3): DTGVSQNPRHKITKRGQNVTFRCDPISEHNRLYWYRQTLGQGPEFLTYFQNEAQLEKSRLLSDRFSAERPKGSFSTLEIQRTEQGDSAMYLCASSPPYFGPGTRLTVL.

Only a few counts were recorded for this clone. The chain employs TRBV15 and TRBJ2-1, with TRBD2 as a possible D gene (7 bases). V dropped 9 bases and J dropped 3 bases, with 18 bases sitting between them. There are 15 residues in the CDR3. Looked up from germline, CDR1 is LNHNV and CDR2 is YYDKDF (reference sequence). DNA of the CDR3: TGTGCCACGGGAGGGGGGAGCCAGTTCTACAATGAGCAGTTCTTC. Amino acids: CATGGGSQFYNEQFF.

The chain uses TRBV5-4 and TRBJ2-2, with TRBD1 identical over 8 bases. CDR1 and CDR2 from the germline V gene are SGHNT and YYREEE (reference sequence). This CDR3 has 16 residues. V was pared by 3 bases and J by 4 bases, with 8 bases of the junction left unmatched. The CDR3 spells CASSYRDRPLTGELFF. CDR3 in DNA: TGTGCCAGCAGCTACCGGGACAGGCCTCTCACCGGGGAGCTGTTTTTT.

This clone was detected only a few times. The chain combines TRBV10-3 with TRBJ1-3; possibly TRBD1 for D (6 bases). Germline V gene lookup returns CDR1 ENHRY and CDR2 SYGVKD. This CDR3 region has 13 residues. Trimming shortened V by 9 bases and J by 0 bases, and 9 bases separated the two germline ends. The CDR3 nucleotides read TGTGCCATAGGACAGTACTCTGGAAACACCATATATTTT. It specifies CAIGQYSGNTIYF.

The chain couples TRBV7-9 to TRBJ2-4, with D maybe TRBD1 (6 bases). Trimming removed 4 bases from V and 13 bases from J, with 14 bases in between. The V gene's germline CDR1 is SEHNR and CDR2 FQNEAQ (reference sequence). The CDR3 extends over 12 amino acids. CDR3 DNA sequence: TGTGCCAGCAGCTCCGAAACAGGGCACCAGTACTTC. It specifies CASSSETGHQYF.

The J gene is TRBJ1-4, the V gene TRBV5-8; perhaps TRBD1 as D (5 bases). Germline CDR1 SGHTS, CDR2 YDEGEE. The V end was cut by 1 base, the J end by 10 bases, with 17 bases between. The CDR3 consists of 15 residues. CDR3 sequence: CASSLSGRVEGKLFF. As DNA, the CDR3 is TGTGCCAGCAGCTTGTCTGGCAGGGTTGAGGGAAAACTGTTTTTT.

Only a few counts were recorded for this clone. CDR3 DNA: TGTGCCAGCAGTATTAGCGAAGGCGGGTCGGGGACCCAGTACTTC. Protein: CASSISEGGSGTQYF. The J gene is TRBJ2-5, the V gene TRBV2, with D perhaps matching TRBD2 (5 bases). From germline, CDR1 is SNHLY and CDR2 FYNNEI. Trimming left V 5 bases short and J 7 bases short, with 20 bases between. The CDR3 runs to 15 residues.

The chain uses TRBV29-1 and TRBJ2-3; D is possibly TRBD1 (6 bases). V gave up 4 bases and J gave up 5 bases, with 7 bases separating them. The CDR3 covers 11 residues. The germline gives CDR1 SQVTM, CDR2 ANQGSEA. The CDR3 region is CSVARGDTQYF. The DNA for the CDR3 is TGCAGCGTTGCCAGGGGAGATACGCAGTATTTT.

This clone was detected only a few times. The chain uses TRBV6-5 and TRBJ2-1; D is possibly TRBD1 (6 bases). CDR3 length: 14 residues. V was clipped by 7 bases and J by 4 bases, with 14 bases between them. Germline V CDR1 and CDR2: MNHEY, SVGAGI. The CDR3, as DNA: TGTGCCAGCACCCCCCAAGGACAGTACAATGAGCAGTTCTTC. Its translation: CASTPQGQYNEQFF.

CDR3 sequence (DNA): TGTGCCAGCAGGACACAGGGCTTGAATTCACCCCTCCACTTT. Its protein product is CASRTQGLNSPLHF. V usage is TRBV6-5 and J usage is TRBJ1-6; D may be TRBD1 (6 bases). Germline CDR1 is MNHEY and CDR2 is SVGAGI. V was trimmed by 6 bases and J by 7 bases, leaving 13 bases between them. The CDR3 runs 14 residues.

This clone was counted a few times. The chain joins TRBV4-2 to TRBJ2-3; perhaps D is TRBD1 or TRBD2 (5 bases each). The CDR3 is made up of 16 amino acids. Germline CDR1 and CDR2: LGHNA and YNFKEQ. With 1 base removed from V and 1 base from J, the gap between germline ends came to 12 bases. In DNA form, the CDR3 reads TGTGCCAGCAGCCAAGTCGGGATGGGGGGCACAGATACGCAGTATTTT. It specifies CASSQVGMGGTDTQYF.

The chain carries TRBV25-1 and TRBJ1-6, with 8 bases fitting TRBD1. CDR3 length equals 14 residues. Germline CDR1 and CDR2: MGHDK and SYGVNS. J gave up 7 bases and V 3 bases, and 2 bases lay outside the gene matches. CDR3 bases: TGTGCCAGCAGTGAGCGACAGGGGAATTCACCCCTCCACTTT. Translation gives CASSERQGNSPLHF. Supplemented by reference TRBV25-1 and TRBJ1-6, the full variable domain reads EADIYQTPRYLVIGTGKKITLECSQTMGHDKMYWYQQDPGMELHLIHYSYGVNSTEKGDLSSESTVSRIRTEHFPLTLESARPSHTSQYLCASSERQGNSPLHFGNGTRLTVT.

The chain carries TRBV6-6 and TRBJ2-7, with D possibly being TRBD1 or TRBD2 (6 bases each). Trimming cost V 6 bases and J 4 bases, with 22 bases left between them. The germline gives CDR1 MNHNY, CDR2 SVGAGI (reference sequence). There are 16 residues in the CDR3. DNA of the CDR3: TGTGCCAGCAGGATGGCCCTGGGGGGCCGCCGTTACGAGCAGTACTTC. This encodes CASRMALGGRRYEQYF.

A few counts support this clone. The rearrangement joins TRBV30 to TRBJ1-2, with D possibly being TRBD1 (5 bases). Germline V CDR1 and CDR2: GTSNPN, SVGIG (reference sequence). This CDR3 contains 13 residues. Trimming left V 0 bases short and J 4 bases short, with 9 bases between. The CDR3 here is CAWSVDKTYGYTF. CDR3 nucleotides: TGTGCCTGGAGTGTGGACAAGACCTATGGCTACACCTTC.

The chain recombines TRBV28 with TRBJ2-7; a weak D match, TRBD1 (6 bases). The germline V and J ends were trimmed by 2 bases and 5 bases, with 13 bases remaining between them. CDR3 length: 14 amino acids. CDR1 and CDR2 (germline): MDHEN, SYDVKM. CDR3 sequence reads: CASSLPQGFDEQYF. The CDR3 DNA reads TGTGCCAGCAGTTTACCACAGGGTTTTGACGAGCAGTACTTC.

V and J are TRBV7-9 and TRBJ1-2; tentatively, D is TRBD1 (6 bases). This CDR3 spans 12 amino acids. Germline CDR1 reads SEHNR; CDR2 reads FQNEAQ (reference sequence). V was clipped by 4 bases and J by 8 bases, with 11 bases between them. DNA of the CDR3: TGTGCCAGCAGCTCGGACAGTGGCGGCTACACCTTC. This translates into CASSSDSGGYTF.

The chain is built from TRBV28 and TRBJ2-3, with TRBD1 matching over 7 bases. Germline CDR1 reads MDHEN; CDR2 reads SYDVKM. This CDR3 region has 15 residues. The trim removed 6 bases at V and 1 base at J, leaving 7 bases unmatched. The CDR3: CASSRGQYRTDTQYF. In nucleotides, the CDR3 is TGTGCCAGCAGCAGGGGACAGTACCGCACAGATACGCAGTATTTT.

The chain is built from TRBV27 and TRBJ1-1; D not certain. CDR1 is MNHEY, CDR2 SMNVEV, per germline (reference sequence). CDR3 length: 15 amino acids. Trimming removed 4 bases at V and 4 bases at J, with 16 bases between. The CDR3 sequence is CASSSDPMESTEAFF. DNA of the CDR3: TGTGCCAGCAGTTCAGACCCAATGGAAAGCACTGAAGCTTTCTTT.

There are a few counts of this clone. The V gene is TRBV6-4, the J gene TRBJ2-1; D unresolved. V lost 8 bases, J lost 5 bases, and 22 bases lay in between. The CDR3 totals 16 residues. Germline V gives CDR1 MRHNA, CDR2 SNTAGT. CDR3 bases: TGTGCCAGCTCCAGCGTGGCACTTCTAAGAGACAATGAGCAGTTCTTC. Its translation: CASSSVALLRDNEQFF.

This CDR3 reads CASSGTLGLDEQFF. The CDR3 coding sequence is TGTGCCAGCAGTGGGACACTAGGTCTGGATGAGCAGTTCTTC. V gene TRBV2 combines with J gene TRBJ2-1; D tentatively fits TRBD1 or TRBD2 (5 bases each). Germline V lookup: CDR1 SNHLY, CDR2 FYNNEI. V was clipped by 4 bases and J by 8 bases, with 15 bases between them. The CDR3 length is 14 residues.